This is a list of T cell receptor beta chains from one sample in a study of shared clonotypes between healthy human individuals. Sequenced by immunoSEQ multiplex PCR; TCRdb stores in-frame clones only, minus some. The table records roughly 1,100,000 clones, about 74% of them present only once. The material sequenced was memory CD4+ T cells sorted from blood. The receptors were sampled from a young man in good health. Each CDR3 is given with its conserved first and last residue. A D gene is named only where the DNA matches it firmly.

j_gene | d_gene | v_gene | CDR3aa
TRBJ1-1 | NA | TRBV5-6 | CASSLVQGGTEAFF
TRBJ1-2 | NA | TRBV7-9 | CASSSGDYGYTF
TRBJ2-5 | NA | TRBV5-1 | CASSAGLQKVETQYF
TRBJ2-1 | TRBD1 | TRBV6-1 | CASSEADRDNEQFF
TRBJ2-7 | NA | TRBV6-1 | CASKEWGSPSYEQYF
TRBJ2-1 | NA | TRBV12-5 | CASVKQSYNEQFF
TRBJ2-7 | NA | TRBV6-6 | CASSYSPSSYEQYF
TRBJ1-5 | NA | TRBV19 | CATARTAKSVNQPQHF
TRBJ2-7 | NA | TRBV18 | CASSQIGLGGEQYF
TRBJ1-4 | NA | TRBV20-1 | CSAWTDEKLFF
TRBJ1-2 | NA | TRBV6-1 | CASKTGTTYGYTF
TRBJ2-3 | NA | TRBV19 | CASKQYSTDTQYF
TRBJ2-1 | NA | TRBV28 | CASSTTAPSSYNEQFF
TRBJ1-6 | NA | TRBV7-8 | CASSPREGESPLHF
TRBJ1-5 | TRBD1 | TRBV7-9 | CASSSVGTADQPQHF
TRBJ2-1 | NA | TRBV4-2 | CASSQDNYNEQFF
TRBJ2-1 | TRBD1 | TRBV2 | CASSRDSPYNEQFF
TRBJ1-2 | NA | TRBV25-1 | CASSEVWNGYTF